This T cell receptor beta chain was observed in a study of CD8 T cells in ankylosing spondylitis. Regarding the study as a whole: Ankylosing spondylitis blood appeared to be characterized by a TCR beta motif of under ten highly homologous variants.

V gave up 7 bases and J gave up 4 bases; unmatched junction bases: 11. The CDR3 length is 15 residues. Germline CDR1 is SGHTA and CDR2 is FQGNSA. This clonotype was seen at least ten times. What it recognizes is unknown. Each CDR3 protein gets one entry after TCRdb re-called the 5' RACE reads with MiXCR. In the table there are 150,000 to 200,000 distinct CDR3 sequences, around 32% of which are singletons. This clonotype was sampled from a male donor with ankylosing spondylitis. The specimen sequenced was synovial fluid, either unsorted or a sorted T cell fraction (not recorded which). J is TRBJ2-5 and V is TRBV7-2, with 8 bases that match TRBD1. CDR3 protein: CASTPGAGGRETQYF. The CDR3 DNA is TGTGCCAGCACCCCGGGGGCAGGGGGCCGAGAGACCCAGTACTTC.